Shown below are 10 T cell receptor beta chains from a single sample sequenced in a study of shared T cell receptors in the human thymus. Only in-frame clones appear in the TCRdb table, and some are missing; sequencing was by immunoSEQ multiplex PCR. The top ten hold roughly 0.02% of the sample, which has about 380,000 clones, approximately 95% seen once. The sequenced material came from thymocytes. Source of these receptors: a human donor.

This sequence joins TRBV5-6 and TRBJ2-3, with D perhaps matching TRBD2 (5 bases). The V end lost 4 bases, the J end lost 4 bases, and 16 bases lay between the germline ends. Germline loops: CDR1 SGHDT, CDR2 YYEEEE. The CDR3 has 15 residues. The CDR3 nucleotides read TGTGCCAGCAGCAAACTAGGAGGTCCGGCAGATACGCAGTATTTT. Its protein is CASSKLGGPADTQYF.

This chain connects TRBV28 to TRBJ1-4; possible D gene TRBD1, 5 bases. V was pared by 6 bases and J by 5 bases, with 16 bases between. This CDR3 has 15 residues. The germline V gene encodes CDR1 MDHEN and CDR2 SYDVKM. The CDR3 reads CASSQGPERNEKLFF. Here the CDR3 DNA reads TGTGCCAGCAGCCAGGGACCCGAACGGAATGAAAAACTGTTTTTT.

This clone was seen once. This chain's CDR3 is CATGPRPYNEQFF. The CDR3 nucleotides are TGTGCCACCGGACCGCGCCCGTACAATGAGCAGTTCTTC. J is TRBJ2-1 and V is TRBV27, with no clear D. The CDR3 spans 13 residues. The V end was cut by 10 bases, the J end by 4 bases, with 14 bases between. Germline lookup yields CDR1 MNHEY and CDR2 SMNVEV (reference sequence).

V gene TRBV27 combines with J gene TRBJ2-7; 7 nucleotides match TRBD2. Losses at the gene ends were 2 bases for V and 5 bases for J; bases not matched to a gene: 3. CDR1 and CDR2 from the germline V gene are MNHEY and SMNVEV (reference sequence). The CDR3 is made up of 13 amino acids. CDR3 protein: CASSLGLENEQYF. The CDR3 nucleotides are TGTGCCAGCAGTTTAGGACTAGAGAACGAGCAGTACTTC.

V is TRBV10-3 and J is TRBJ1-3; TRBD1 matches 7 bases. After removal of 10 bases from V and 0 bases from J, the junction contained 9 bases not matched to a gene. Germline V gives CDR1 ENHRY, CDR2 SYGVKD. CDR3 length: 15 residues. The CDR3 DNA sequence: TGTGCCACTGAGGGACAGAGAAACTCTGGAAACACCATATATTTT. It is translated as CATEGQRNSGNTIYF.

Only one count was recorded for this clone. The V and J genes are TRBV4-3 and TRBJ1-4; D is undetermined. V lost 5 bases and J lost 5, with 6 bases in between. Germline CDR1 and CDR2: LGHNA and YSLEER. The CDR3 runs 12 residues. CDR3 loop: CASSARNEKLFF. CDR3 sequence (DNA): TGCGCCAGCAGCGCCCGGAATGAAAAACTGTTTTTT.

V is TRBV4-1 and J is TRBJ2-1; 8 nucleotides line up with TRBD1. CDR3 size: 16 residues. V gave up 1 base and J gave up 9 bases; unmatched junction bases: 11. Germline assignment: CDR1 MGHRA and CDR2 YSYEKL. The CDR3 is CASSQVREDRVSEQFF. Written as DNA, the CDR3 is TGCGCCAGCAGCCAAGTGAGGGAGGACAGGGTGAGTGAGCAGTTCTTC.

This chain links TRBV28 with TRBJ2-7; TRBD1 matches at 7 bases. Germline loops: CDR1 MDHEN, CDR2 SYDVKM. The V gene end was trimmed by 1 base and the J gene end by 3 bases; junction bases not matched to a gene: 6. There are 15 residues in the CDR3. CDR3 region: CASSLYRGPIYEQYF. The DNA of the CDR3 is TGTGCCAGCAGTTTATACAGGGGCCCGATCTACGAGCAGTACTTC.

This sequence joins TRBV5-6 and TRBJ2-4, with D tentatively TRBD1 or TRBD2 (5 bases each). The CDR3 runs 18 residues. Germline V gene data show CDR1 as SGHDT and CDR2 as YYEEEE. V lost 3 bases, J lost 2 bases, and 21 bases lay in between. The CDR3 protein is CASSSRQPGTGTKNIQYF. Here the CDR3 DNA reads TGTGCCAGCAGCTCGAGACAACCGGGGACGGGAACCAAAAACATTCAGTACTTC.

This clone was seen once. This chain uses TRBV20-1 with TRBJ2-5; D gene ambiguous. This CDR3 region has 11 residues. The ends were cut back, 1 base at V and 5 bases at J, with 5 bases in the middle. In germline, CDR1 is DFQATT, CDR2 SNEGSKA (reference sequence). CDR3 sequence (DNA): TGCAGTGCTAGAGCACGGGAGACCCAGTACTTC. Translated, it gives CSARARETQYF.